This entry lists 12 T cell receptor beta chains sequenced from one sample in a study of CXCR3-negative and CXCR3-positive naive CD8 T cells (dated by TCRdb to 2018 to 2020). The listed sequencing device is NextSeq 550. The Human TCR Profiling Kit (MiLaboratory) was used to prepare UMI-labeled 5' RACE TRB cDNA libraries. The reads were reprocessed in TCRdb, with one entry per CDR3 protein sequence and no accompanying DNA. The sample table includes 75,000 to 100,000 distinct CDR3 sequences. The ten largest clones represent roughly 1.5% of the sample. Sequencing was performed on naive CXCR3- CD8+ T cells from blood. Sample cell subset or site, as interpreted from the label and publication: CD45RO-CCR7+CD27+CD95- naive CD8+ T cells lacking CXCR3 (TNR3-). The receptors were gathered from a human donor in good health. Some clones in this sample may be carry-over from other donors' samples.

CDR3 region: CASSLERGGGYTF. V usage is TRBV7-2 and J usage is TRBJ1-2. The CDR3 contains 13 residues. CDR1 is SGHTA and CDR2 is FQGNSA in the germline V gene.

The chain carries TRBV29-1 and TRBJ2-2; TCRdb's D call, TRBD1, is unchecked because there is no DNA. Germline V gene sequence: CDR1 SQVTM, CDR2 ANQGSEA. The CDR3 runs to 16 residues. CDR3 residues: CSVSSLGRKNTGELFF.

This chain links TRBV19 with TRBJ2-7; TCRdb proposes TRBD2, but this gene call is untestable without DNA. The CDR3 loop spans 13 amino acids. The germline V gene encodes CDR1 LNHDA and CDR2 SQIVND (reference sequence). CDR3 protein: CASSRSGDYEQYF.

The chain couples TRBV29-1 to TRBJ2-2; the TCRdb call, TRBD2, lacks DNA for checking. Germline CDR1 SQVTM, CDR2 ANQGSEA. This CDR3 is 14 amino acids long. CDR3 sequence: CSVNLGLAAGELFF.

This rearrangement joins TRBV5-1 to TRBJ1-1; with no DNA, the TCRdb D assignment of TRBD1 cannot be verified. Germline loops: CDR1 SGHRS, CDR2 YFSETQ. The CDR3 runs to 15 residues. The CDR3 loop reads CASSSIGGSVTEAFF.

The gene calls are TRBV9 and TRBJ1-2; the D call from TCRdb, TRBD1, cannot be confirmed without DNA. CDR3 length: 18 residues. Germline V CDR1 and CDR2: SGDLS, YYNGEE. CDR3 sequence: CASSGGRDTSPDHYGYTF.

This chain connects TRBV4-2 to TRBJ2-7. Per germline, CDR1 LGHNA and CDR2 YNFKEQ. CDR3 length: 14 residues. The CDR3 sequence: CASSQVEMTAEQYF.

The J gene is TRBJ2-5, the V gene TRBV7-6; TCRdb indicates TRBD1, and absent DNA this call remains unverified. The CDR3 spans 16 residues. CDR1 and CDR2 (germline): SGHVS, FNYEAQ. Here the CDR3 reads CASSREVAGGQETQYF.

CDR3 amino acids: CSVLPSPSGLYNEQFF. The chain links TRBV20-1 to TRBJ2-1; the TCRdb call, TRBD2, lacks DNA for checking. The germline gives CDR1 DFQATT, CDR2 SNEGSKA (reference sequence). The CDR3 contains 16 residues.

The chain has TRBV20-1 and TRBJ1-1. The CDR3 runs to 12 residues. The germline gives CDR1 DFQATT, CDR2 SNEGSKA (reference sequence). CDR3 amino acids: CSAPSGVTEAFF.

The chain combines TRBV29-1 with TRBJ1-1. In germline, CDR1 is SQVTM, CDR2 ANQGSEA. The CDR3 has 16 residues. The CDR3 reads CSVSVGVGGLDTEAFF.

V and J are TRBV6-5 and TRBJ2-1; TCRdb reports TRBD1, a call that lacks DNA to check it against. Germline loops: CDR1 MNHEY, CDR2 SVGAGI. The CDR3 length is 18 residues. This chain's CDR3 is CASSRPSRRVYSYNEQFF.